The following is a TCR beta chain sequence with its context. One end of the junction is discordant with germline, which a read error may explain. The data belong to a study of neurological immune-mediated disorders. The CDR3 totals 12 residues. Germline CDR1 SGHTA, CDR2 FQGNSA. Sequencing of 15-18 subjects in each run yielded over 170 million TCR-beta sequences. TCRdb reanalysed the 5' RACE reads using MiXCR and keeps one entry per CDR3 protein. The data contain 53,000 or so distinct CDR3 sequences, roughly 7.7% of them singletons. As to time point: longitudinal time-point 3. In Maryland, USA, blood bank volunteers were the healthy controls.

The chain links TRBV7-2 to TRBJ2-1, with D perhaps matching TRBD1 (7 bases). Material for sequencing was PBMCs. The sequence was collected from a woman in her 40s in good health. DNA for the CDR3: TGTGCCAGCAGCTTGGGGGGACAGACAGTTCTCTTC. Translation gives CASSLGGQTVLF.